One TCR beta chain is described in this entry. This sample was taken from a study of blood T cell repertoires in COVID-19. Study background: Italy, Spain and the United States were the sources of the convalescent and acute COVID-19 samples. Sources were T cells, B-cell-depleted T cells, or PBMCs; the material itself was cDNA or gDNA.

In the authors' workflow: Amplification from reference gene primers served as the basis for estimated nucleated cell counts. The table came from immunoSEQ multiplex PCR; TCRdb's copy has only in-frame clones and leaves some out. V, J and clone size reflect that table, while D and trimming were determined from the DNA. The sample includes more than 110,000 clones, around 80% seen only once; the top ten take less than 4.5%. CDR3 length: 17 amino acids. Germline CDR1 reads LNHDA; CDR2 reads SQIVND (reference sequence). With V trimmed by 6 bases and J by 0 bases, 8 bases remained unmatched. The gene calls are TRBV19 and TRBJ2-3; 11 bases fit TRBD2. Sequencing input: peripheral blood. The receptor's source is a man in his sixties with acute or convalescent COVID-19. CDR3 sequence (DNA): TGTGCCAGTAGCGTTCTAGGGACTAGCGGAAGCACAGATACGCAGTATTTT. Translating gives CASSVLGTSGSTDTQYF.